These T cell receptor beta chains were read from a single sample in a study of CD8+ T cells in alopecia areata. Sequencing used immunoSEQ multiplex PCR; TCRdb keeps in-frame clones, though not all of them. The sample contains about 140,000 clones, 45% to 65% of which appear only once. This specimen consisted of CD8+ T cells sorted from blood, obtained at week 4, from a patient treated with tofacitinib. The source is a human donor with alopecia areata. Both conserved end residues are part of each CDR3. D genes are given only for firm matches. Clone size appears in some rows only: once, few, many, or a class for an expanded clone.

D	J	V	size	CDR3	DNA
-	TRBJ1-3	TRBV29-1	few	CSVEDGAGNTIYF	TGCAGCGTTGAAGACGGAGCTGGAAACACCATATATTTT
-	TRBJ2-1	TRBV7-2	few	CASSLAAGAWGNEQFF	TGTGCCAGCAGCTTAGCGGCGGGGGCATGGGGCAATGAGCAGTTCTTC
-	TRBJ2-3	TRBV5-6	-	CASSFWQGIPDTQYF	TGTGCCAGCAGCTTTTGGCAGGGTATTCCAGATACGCAGTATTTT
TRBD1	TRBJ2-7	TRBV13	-	CASSFHRGSPYEQYF	TGTGCCAGCAGCTTCCACAGGGGTTCCCCCTACGAGCAGTACTTC
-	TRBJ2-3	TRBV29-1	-	CSVGGPQTPDTQYF	TGCAGCGTTGGCGGGCCTCAAACCCCCGATACGCAGTATTTT
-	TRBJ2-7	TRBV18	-	CASSPPDKYEQYF	TGTGCCAGCTCACCACCGGATAAGTACGAGCAGTACTTC
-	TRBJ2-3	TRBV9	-	CASSPEGGFTDTQYF	TGTGCCAGCAGCCCAGAGGGCGGCTTCACAGATACGCAGTATTTT
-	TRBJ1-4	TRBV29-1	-	CSVVSGATNEKLFF	TGCAGCGTTGTTTCTGGGGCGACTAATGAAAAACTGTTTTTT
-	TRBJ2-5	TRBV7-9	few	CASSYPDRSPTQYF	TGTGCCAGCAGCTACCCCGACAGGAGTCCGACCCAGTACTTC
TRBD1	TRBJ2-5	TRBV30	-	CAWNRGIETQYF	TGTGCCTGGAACAGGGGGATAGAGACCCAGTACTTC
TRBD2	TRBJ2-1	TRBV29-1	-	CSVVLGLAVYNEQFF	TGCAGCGTTGTGCTGGGACTAGCGGTTTACAATGAGCAGTTCTTC
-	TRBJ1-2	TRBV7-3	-	CASSSVGAAGYTF	TGTGCCAGCAGCTCCGTGGGGGCGGCTGGCTACACCTTC
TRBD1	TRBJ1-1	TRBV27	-	CASSPRDRNTEAFF	TGTGCCAGCAGTCCCCGGGACAGGAACACTGAAGCTTTCTTT
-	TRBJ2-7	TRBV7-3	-	CASSPGAGPFYEQYF	TGTGCCAGCAGCCCCGGGGCAGGGCCCTTCTACGAGCAGTACTTC
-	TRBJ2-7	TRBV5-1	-	CASSLLGSRYEQYF	TGCGCCAGCAGCTTGCTAGGGAGTCGCTACGAGCAGTACTTC
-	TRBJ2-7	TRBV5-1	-	CASSLRVDYEQYF	TGCGCCAGCAGCTTGAGGGTCGACTACGAGCAGTACTTC
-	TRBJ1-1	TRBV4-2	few	CASSQNGVEEAFF	TGTGCCAGCAGCCAAAATGGTGTGGAGGAAGCTTTCTTT
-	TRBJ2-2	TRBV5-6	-	CASSVLADTGELFF	TGTGCCAGCAGCGTGTTAGCGGACACCGGGGAGCTGTTTTTT
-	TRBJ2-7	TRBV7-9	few	CASSLAWRGRRNEQYF	TGTGCCAGCAGCTTAGCGTGGAGGGGGCGCAGGAACGAGCAGTACTTC